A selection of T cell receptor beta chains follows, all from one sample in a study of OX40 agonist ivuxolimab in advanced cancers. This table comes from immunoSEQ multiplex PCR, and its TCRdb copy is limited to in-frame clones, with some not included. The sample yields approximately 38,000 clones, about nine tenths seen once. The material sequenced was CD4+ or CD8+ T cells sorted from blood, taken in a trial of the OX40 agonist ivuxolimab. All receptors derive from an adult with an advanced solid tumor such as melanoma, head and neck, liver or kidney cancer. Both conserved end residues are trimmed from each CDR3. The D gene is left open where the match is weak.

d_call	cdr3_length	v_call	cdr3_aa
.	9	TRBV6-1	ASSYMNEQF
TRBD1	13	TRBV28	ASRSTGGSNQPQH
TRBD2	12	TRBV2	ASSVAGGPGTQY
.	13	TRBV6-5	ASIKRAGLNSPLH
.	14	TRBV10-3	AISLIAESSTDTQY
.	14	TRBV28	ASRPVRISGGHEQY
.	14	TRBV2	ASSDNPAGMKEKLF
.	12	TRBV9	ASSPEGGNQPQH
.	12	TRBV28	ASSALRWGTEAF
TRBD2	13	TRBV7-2	ASSFASGPQETQY
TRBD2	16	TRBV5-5	ASSDGRVLAGVQETQY
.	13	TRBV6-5	ATTSSGSSYNEQF
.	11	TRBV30	AWSDHSNQPQH
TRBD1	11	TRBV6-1	ASSDRGPYEQY
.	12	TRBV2	ASSEGAGAYGYT
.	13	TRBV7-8	ASSLGRSSGNTIY
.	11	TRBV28	ATKGPSNTEAF
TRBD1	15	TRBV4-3	ASSQDWTGGLGGELF
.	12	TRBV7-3	ASSPWGSQETQY
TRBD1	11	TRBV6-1	ASRHRGWTEAF
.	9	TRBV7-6	ASSLEGTQY
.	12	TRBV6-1	ASIRGVMNNEQF
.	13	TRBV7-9	ASSLVGTPTGELF
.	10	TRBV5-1	ASSSARGELF
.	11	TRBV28	ASGAGLSYEQY
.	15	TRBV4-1	ASSQLAWGDGVNEQY
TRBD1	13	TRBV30	AWSWGAGGRNEQF
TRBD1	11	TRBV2	ALGTARNQPQH
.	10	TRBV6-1	ASSEVGTEAF
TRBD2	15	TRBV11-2	ASSFPRSGISNGELF
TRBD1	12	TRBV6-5	ASSLGQVDTEAF
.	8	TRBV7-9	ASSPQGAF
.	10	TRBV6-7	AVQAVSYEQY
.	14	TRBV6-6	ASRPPSGARGNEQF
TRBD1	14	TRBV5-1	ASSPKRTGRTYGYT
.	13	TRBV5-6	ASSPPGTSTDTQY
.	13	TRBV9	ASSVGIGSGNTIY